The 8 T cell receptor beta chains below were found in one sample sequenced in a study of blood T cells in healthy people across ages. Together with a sample-barcoded 5' primer, a J-beta primer mix was included in a second PCR lasting about 6 to 11 cycles. One entry per CDR3 protein results from TCRdb running MiXCR on the 5' RACE reads. The data hold over a million distinct CDR3 sequences, with roughly 43% observed a single time. The sequenced material came from blood. The receptors come from a woman younger than 35 in good health.

This clonotype has a handful of counts. J is TRBJ2-7 and V is TRBV29-1; tentative D call: TRBD1 (6 bases). V lost 2 bases and J lost 2, with 10 bases in between. Germline V gene lookup returns CDR1 SQVTM and CDR2 ANQGSEA. There are 13 residues in the CDR3. In DNA, the CDR3 is TGCAGCGTTGAATCGGGGACACCCTACGAGCAGTACTTC. This sequence encodes CSVESGTPYEQYF.

This clonotype was seen more than once but under ten times. The chain uses TRBV29-1 and TRBJ2-1; a weak D match, TRBD2 (5 bases). CDR3 length: 11 amino acids. Trimming took off 4 bases at V and 12 bases at J, with 13 bases between the two ends. Germline CDR1 SQVTM, CDR2 ANQGSEA. CDR3 loop: CSVAGNDGQFF. The CDR3 bases are TGCAGCGTTGCCGGGAATGACGGGCAGTTCTTC.

This clonotype has just a few counts. The chain employs TRBV11-3 and TRBJ2-7, with 10 bases lining up with TRBD1. V was pared by 0 bases and J by 5 bases, with 1 base of the junction left unmatched. The V gene's germline CDR1 is SGHNT and CDR2 YENEEA. This CDR3 comprises 14 residues. The CDR3 loop is CASSLDGTGDEQYF. The CDR3 region has the DNA TGTGCCAGCAGCTTAGACGGGACAGGGGACGAGCAGTACTTC.

The chain joins TRBV7-2 to TRBJ2-4; the D is unclear. The CDR3 covers 14 residues. The V end was cut by 0 bases, the J end by 11 bases, with 14 bases between. CDR1 is SGHTA and CDR2 is FQGNSA in the germline V gene. This CDR3 is CASSLAGLGGFQYF. CDR3 nucleotides: TGTGCCAGCAGCTTAGCGGGGTTAGGTGGATTTCAGTACTTC.

The chain is built from TRBV5-5 and TRBJ2-1; 10 bases line up with TRBD2. Trimming cost V 0 bases and J 6 bases; bases outside gene matches: 6. Germline-derived CDR1 and CDR2 are SGHKS and YYEKEE (reference sequence). The CDR3 has 16 amino acids. CDR3 region: CASSLVLVAGGNEQFF. The CDR3 DNA sequence: TGTGCCAGCAGCTTGGTACTGGTAGCGGGGGGCAATGAGCAGTTCTTC. Full variable domain (missing parts from reference TRBV5-5 and TRBJ2-1): DAGVTQSPTHLIKTRGQQVTLRCSPISGHKSVSWYQQVLGQGPQFIFQYYEKEERGRGNFPDRFSARQFPNYSSELNVNALLLGDSALYLCASSLVLVAGGNEQFFGPGTRLTVL.

This clonotype was found a few times. This chain links TRBV7-2 with TRBJ2-2, with D unclear. CDR1 SGHTA and CDR2 FQGNSA come from the germline V gene. The CDR3 extends over 14 amino acids. The V and J ends lost 0 bases and 5 bases respectively, with 7 bases between them. CDR3 DNA sequence: TGTGCCAGCAGCTTAGCGTCGTATACCGGGGAGCTGTTTTTT. Amino acid sequence: CASSLASYTGELFF.

This chain joins TRBV7-2 and TRBJ2-5, with 10 bases aligning to TRBD2. Germline CDR1 reads SGHTA; CDR2 reads FQGNSA. After removal of 2 bases from V and 5 bases from J, the junction contained 8 bases not matched to a gene. The CDR3 is 16 residues long. CDR3 sequence reads: CASSLSGGARAETQYF. The CDR3 DNA reads TGTGCCAGCAGCTTAAGCGGGGGGGCGAGGGCGGAGACCCAGTACTTC.

Concerning this clonotype: Sequence at one end of the junction differs from germline and may be a read error. V gene TRBV20-1 combines with J gene TRBJ1-2; perhaps TRBD1 as D (5 bases). From germline, CDR1 is DFQATT and CDR2 SNEGSKA (reference sequence). The CDR3 consists of 16 residues. The CDR3 reads CSTRPPRQGNNHGYTF. DNA for the CDR3: TGCAGTACTAGGCCCCCCCGGCAGGGTAATAACCATGGCTACACCTTC.